The 30 T cell receptor beta chains in this list originate from one sample, sequenced in a study of T cells in Graves' hyperthyroidism and ophthalmopathy. Amplification yielded TCR beta CDR3 regions, with RNA transcripts as the source. Initially, a first-round RT-PCR of the TCR CDR3 employed the HTBI primer set. TCRdb re-called the multiplex PCR reads through MiXCR, storing one row per CDR3 protein. The table records fewer than 650,000 distinct CDR3 sequences, 12% to 15% of them present only once. Sequences were obtained from blood. The receptors were sampled from a woman aged 18-35 years with Graves' ophthalmopathy.

This clonotype appeared many times. The J gene is TRBJ2-1, the V gene TRBV6-6; D is unresolved. The CDR3 covers 16 residues. The germline V and J ends were trimmed by 2 bases and 4 bases, with 15 bases remaining between them. CDR1 MNHNY and CDR2 SVGAGI come from the germline V gene (reference sequence). The CDR3 bases are TGTGCCAGCAGTTACCTCGAGGCTCCGAGATACAATGAGCAGTTCTTC. Protein: CASSYLEAPRYNEQFF.

As concerns this clonotype: A much larger clone lies one base from this, so it may be a read error. The chain couples TRBV6-2 or TRBV6-3 to TRBJ1-1; D might be TRBD1 (5 bases). Between the trimmed V and J ends, which lost 4 bases and 3 bases, there was a span of 12 bases. Germline assignment: CDR1 MNHEY and CDR2 SVGEGT. This CDR3 contains 14 residues. The CDR3 bases are TGTGCCAGCAGTTCAGGGTGGGGGGACACTGAAGCTTTCTTT. This encodes CASSSGWGDTEAFF.

This clonotype was detected a few times. This chain uses TRBV4-3 with TRBJ2-3; no firm D call. The V gene's germline CDR1 is LGHNA and CDR2 YSLEER. The CDR3 runs to 14 residues. V dropped 0 bases and J dropped 4 bases, with 8 bases sitting between them. In DNA, the CDR3 is TGCGCCAGCAGCCAAGATCCGGAGCCAGATACGCAGTATTTT. Residues: CASSQDPEPDTQYF.

The sample holds many counts of this clonotype. The rearrangement joins TRBV28 to TRBJ1-6, with 10 positions matching TRBD1. V lost 7 bases, J lost 9 bases, and 9 bases stayed unmatched. The germline gives CDR1 MDHEN, CDR2 SYDVKM. The CDR3 is 15 residues long. The CDR3 reads CASTPGTGVRSPLHF. CDR3 bases: TGTGCCAGCACCCCTGGGACAGGGGTGCGTTCACCCCTCCACTTT. Complete variable domain (other parts from reference TRBV28 and TRBJ1-6): DVKVTQSSRYLVKRTGEKVFLECVQDMDHENMFWYRQDPGLGLRLIYFSYDVKMKEKGDIPEGYSVSREKKERFSLILESASTNQTSMYLCASTPGTGVRSPLHFGNGTRLTVT.

In its sample, this clonotype was seen many times. The CDR3 protein is CASGPGTSGSNEQYF. In DNA form, the CDR3 reads TGTGCTAGTGGTCCCGGGACTAGCGGGAGTAACGAGCAGTACTTC. The chain has TRBV12-5 and TRBJ2-7; 14 bases align to TRBD2. J gave up 5 bases and V 5 bases, and 5 bases lay outside the gene matches. Germline V gene sequence: CDR1 LGHNT, CDR2 FRNRAP. The CDR3 covers 15 residues.

This clonotype has at least ten counts. The rearrangement links TRBV10-3 to TRBJ2-3; TRBD2 is a possible D gene (6 bases). Trimming took off 3 bases at V and 4 bases at J, with 23 bases between the two ends. Germline-derived CDR1 and CDR2 are ENHRY and SYGVKD. This CDR3 has 18 amino acids. CDR3 protein: CAISDWGTRGVGADTQYF. The CDR3 nucleotides read TGTGCCATCAGTGATTGGGGGACTCGAGGAGTGGGTGCAGATACGCAGTATTTT.

This clonotype was counted at least ten times. This chain joins TRBV2 and TRBJ1-5; 7 bases map to TRBD1. J gave up 0 bases and V 6 bases, and 8 bases lay outside the gene matches. CDR1 SNHLY and CDR2 FYNNEI come from the germline V gene. The CDR3 consists of 16 residues. The CDR3 bases are TGTGCCAGCAGGATGAACAGGGGTTATAGCAATCAGCCCCAGCATTTT. Its translation is CASRMNRGYSNQPQHF.

This clonotype was seen more than once but under ten times. The chain combines TRBV19 with TRBJ1-4; D is unclear. Trimming pared 6 bases from V and 5 bases from J, leaving 13 bases between. The germline CDR1 and CDR2 sequences are LNHDA and SQIVND (reference sequence). CDR3 length: 14 residues. CDR3 DNA sequence: TGTGCCAGTAGCGGGATGGCAGTCAATGAAAAACTGTTTTTT. Protein product: CASSGMAVNEKLFF.

This clonotype was seen repeatedly, ten times or more. The chain is built from TRBV28 and TRBJ1-1; D unresolved. The length of the CDR3 is 13 residues. Per germline, CDR1 MDHEN and CDR2 SYDVKM. V lost 8 bases to trimming and J lost 1 base, with 11 bases between them. The chain's CDR3 is CASGEDGNTEAFF. The CDR3 DNA sequence: TGTGCCAGCGGGGAGGACGGGAACACTGAAGCTTTCTTT.

This clonotype was seen repeatedly, ten times or more. The genes are TRBV6-1 and TRBJ2-3, with 9 bases fitting TRBD2. This CDR3 contains 15 residues. V shed 5 bases, J shed 4 bases, and the junction held 7 bases outside the gene matches. Germline V CDR1 and CDR2: MNHNS, SASEGT. This chain's CDR3 is CASSYSGSGADTQYF. The CDR3 DNA sequence: TGTGCCAGCAGTTATAGCGGGAGCGGGGCAGATACGCAGTATTTT.

V gene TRBV19 combines with J gene TRBJ2-7, with TRBD2 matching over 9 bases. The CDR3 covers 15 residues. CDR1 is LNHDA and CDR2 is SQIVND in the germline V gene (reference sequence). The ends lost 3 bases at V and 7 bases at J; junction bases unmatched: 10. Here the CDR3 reads CASSIRPGLAPEQYF. The DNA for the CDR3 is TGTGCCAGTAGTATTCGACCGGGACTAGCACCTGAGCAGTACTTC. Full variable domain (remainder filled in from reference TRBV19 and TRBJ2-7): DGGITQSPKYLFRKEGQNVTLSCEQNLNHDAMYWYRQDPGQGLRLIYYSQIVNDFQKGDIAEGYSVSREKKESFPLTVTSAQKNPTAFYLCASSIRPGLAPEQYFGPGTRLTVT.

This clonotype has a count of ten or more. This sequence joins TRBV27 and TRBJ2-1, with 13 bases matching TRBD2. Germline V gene sequence: CDR1 MNHEY, CDR2 SMNVEV (reference sequence). V gave up 7 bases and J gave up 7 bases; unmatched junction bases: 10. This CDR3 has 16 amino acids. In DNA form, the CDR3 reads TGTGCCAGCAACCCTCTCACTAGCGGGAGGGGGAATGAGCAGTTCTTC. Translation gives CASNPLTSGRGNEQFF.

This clonotype was counted ten times or more. The chain links TRBV12-3 or TRBV12-4 to TRBJ1-1; D uncertain. Trimming shortened V by 8 bases and J by 5 bases, and 15 bases separated the two germline ends. The CDR3 runs 13 residues. CDR3: CASLEFVSTEAFF. The CDR3 region has the DNA TGTGCCAGCTTAGAGTTTGTCAGTACTGAAGCTTTCTTT.

This clonotype has just one count. This sequence joins TRBV28 and TRBJ1-2; 7 positions agree with TRBD1. CDR3 length equals 12 residues. The junction had 4 bases not matched to a gene; V was cut back by 6 bases and J by 6 bases. CDR1 MDHEN and CDR2 SYDVKM come from the germline V gene. The CDR3 DNA reads TGTGCCAGCAGGGGGACAGCCCATGGCTACACCTTC. It translates to CASRGTAHGYTF.

V and J are TRBV29-1 and TRBJ1-2, with 7 bases that match TRBD1. The germline V gene has CDR1 SQVTM and CDR2 ANQGSEA. The CDR3 is 14 amino acids. V lost 5 bases, J lost 4 bases, and 10 bases stayed unmatched. CDR3 bases: TGCAGCGTTCGATCCCAGGGGGTTTCCTATGGCTACACCTTC. This encodes CSVRSQGVSYGYTF.

The chain uses TRBV29-1 and TRBJ2-7, with 7 positions matching TRBD2. CDR3 length: 16 residues. Germline CDR1 and CDR2: SQVTM and ANQGSEA. J lost 3 bases, V lost 7 bases, and 18 bases had no gene match. The CDR3 DNA follows: TGCAGCGCATCTTCCCCCGCTACTAGCGCTTACTACGAGCAGTACTTC. As protein: CSASSPATSAYYEQYF.

This clonotype showed up many times. The chain combines TRBV3-1 with TRBJ2-7; D unclear. The CDR3 totals 15 residues. The V gene's germline CDR1 is LGHDT and CDR2 YNNKEL (reference sequence). The V gene lost 1 base and the J gene lost 0 bases, with 10 bases spanning the gap. The CDR3 reads CASSQGTASSYEQYF. The CDR3 DNA reads TGTGCCAGCAGCCAAGGGACCGCCAGCTCCTACGAGCAGTACTTC.

The rearrangement uses TRBV5-1 and TRBJ2-5; D gene unclear. This CDR3 has 15 residues. V shed 0 bases and J shed 1 base, with 10 bases lying between them. Germline values: CDR1 SGHRS, CDR2 YFSETQ. The CDR3 DNA reads as TGCGCCAGCAGCTTGGGCGGCCTGAGCCAAGAGACCCAGTACTTC. This codes for CASSLGGLSQETQYF.

This clonotype was recorded many times. The chain recombines TRBV12-3 or TRBV12-4 with TRBJ1-6; perhaps TRBD1 as D (5 bases). The V end was cut by 3 bases, the J end by 7 bases, with 13 bases between. The CDR3 runs 15 residues. In nucleotides, the CDR3 is TGTGCCAGCAGTTTGCAGACAGAAGAAAATTCACCCCTCCACTTT. Encoded protein: CASSLQTEENSPLHF.

Ten or more counts support this clonotype. The chain combines TRBV7-9 with TRBJ1-1; D remains unclear. V lost 4 bases to trimming and J lost 7 bases, with 10 bases between them. This CDR3 spans 12 amino acids. The germline CDR1 and CDR2 sequences are SEHNR and FQNEAQ (reference sequence). The CDR3 nucleotides read TGTGCCAGCAGCTACCCTCCCATTGAAGCTTTCTTT. Its translation: CASSYPPIEAFF.

This clonotype was recorded a few times. The DNA of the CDR3 is TGTGCCTGGGCCCGGGGGAACCAAGAGACCCAGTACTTC. It translates to CAWARGNQETQYF. The chain joins TRBV30 to TRBJ2-5; weak D call: TRBD2 (6 bases). The germline gives CDR1 GTSNPN, CDR2 SVGIG (reference sequence). Trimming took off 5 bases at V and 0 bases at J, with 10 bases between the two ends. This CDR3 spans 13 amino acids.

The rearrangement joins TRBV5-4 to TRBJ1-6; D not certain. The CDR3 loop spans 13 amino acids. V lost 4 bases and J 8 bases, leaving 10 bases between the germline ends. The germline V gene encodes CDR1 SGHNT and CDR2 YYREEE (reference sequence). Written as DNA, the CDR3 is TGTGCCAGCAGCATTGAGGTCGATTCACCCCTCCACTTT. Protein: CASSIEVDSPLHF.

This clonotype occurred many times. The gene calls are TRBV28 and TRBJ1-3; TRBD1 is a possible D gene (6 bases). The CDR3 extends over 16 amino acids. V lost 6 bases and J lost 4, with 19 bases in between. Looked up from germline, CDR1 is MDHEN and CDR2 is SYDVKM. The CDR3 DNA sequence: TGTGCCAGCAGAACCAATGCAGGGGTGATGGGAAACACCATATATTTT. Amino acid sequence: CASRTNAGVMGNTIYF. Variable domain in full (rest from reference TRBV28 and TRBJ1-3): DVKVTQSSRYLVKRTGEKVFLECVQDMDHENMFWYRQDPGLGLRLIYFSYDVKMKEKGDIPEGYSVSREKKERFSLILESASTNQTSMYLCASRTNAGVMGNTIYFGEGSWLTVV.

This clonotype showed up many times. V usage is TRBV20-1 and J usage is TRBJ2-7; 7 bases line up with TRBD2. After removal of 6 bases from V and 0 bases from J, the junction contained 8 bases not matched to a gene. The germline CDR1 and CDR2 sequences are DFQATT and SNEGSKA (reference sequence). This CDR3 spans 14 amino acids. This CDR3 reads CSARPGGNSYEQYF. CDR3 DNA: TGCAGTGCCCGGCCGGGAGGCAACTCCTACGAGCAGTACTTC.

The chain has TRBV28 and TRBJ2-5; 9 nucleotides align to TRBD1. CDR1 and CDR2 from the germline V gene are MDHEN and SYDVKM. The CDR3 sequence is 18 residues long. V lost 2 bases to trimming and J lost 1 base; unmatched junction nucleotides: 11. The CDR3 DNA reads TGTGCCAGCAGTTTAGATCTCGGGACAGGGAGGGGCCAAGAGACCCAGTACTTC. As protein: CASSLDLGTGRGQETQYF.

The chain combines TRBV20-1 with TRBJ2-7, with 9 bases lining up with TRBD2. V lost 6 bases to trimming and J lost 4 bases; unmatched junction nucleotides: 10. The CDR3 has 14 residues. Per the germline V gene, CDR1 is DFQATT and CDR2 is SNEGSKA (reference sequence). The CDR3 nucleotides read TGCAGTGCGACAGTAGCGGGAGATGGGTACGAGCAGTACTTC. Its translation is CSATVAGDGYEQYF.

This clonotype has at least ten counts. The gene calls are TRBV6-7 and TRBJ2-7, with 8 bases fitting TRBD1. TRBV6-7 has ORF status, its function being uncertain. The V segment lost 0 bases and the J segment 0 bases; nucleotides outside the gene matches: 10. CDR3 length: 18 amino acids. CDR3 protein: CASSYSWGTGNPSYEQYF. The CDR3 DNA sequence: TGTGCCAGCAGTTACTCATGGGGGACAGGCAACCCCTCCTACGAGCAGTACTTC.

This clonotype turned up a few times. V is TRBV7-2 and J is TRBJ2-7; 13 positions match TRBD2. Germline lookup yields CDR1 SGHTA and CDR2 FQGNSA. The CDR3 loop spans 16 amino acids. The ends lost 4 bases at V and 2 bases at J; junction bases unmatched: 5. The CDR3 DNA sequence: TGTGCCAGCAGCTCCGGACTAGCGGGAGCCCCCTACGAGCAGTACTTC. Protein sequence: CASSSGLAGAPYEQYF.

This clonotype was detected many times. The rearrangement links TRBV2 to TRBJ1-2; 7 nucleotides agree with TRBD1. V was pared by 6 bases and J by 8 bases, with 9 bases of the junction left unmatched. Germline CDR1 SNHLY, CDR2 FYNNEI. The CDR3 extends over 13 amino acids. This CDR3 is CASRADRERGYTF. The CDR3 DNA reads as TGTGCCAGCAGGGCAGACAGGGAAAGAGGCTACACCTTC.

This clonotype was counted at least ten times. The chain recombines TRBV7-2 with TRBJ1-2; a weak D match, TRBD1 (5 bases). CDR1 is SGHTA and CDR2 is FQGNSA in the germline V gene. The ends were cut back, 4 bases at V and 8 bases at J, with 23 bases in the middle. The CDR3 contains 16 residues. In nucleotides, the CDR3 is TGTGCCAGCAGCTCGGACTCGGGGACCGTCCTTGGGGGCTACACCTTC. Residues: CASSSDSGTVLGGYTF. Full variable domain (missing parts from reference TRBV7-2 and TRBJ1-2): GAGVSQSPSNKVTEKGKDVELRCDPISGHTALYWYRQSLGQGLEFLIYFQGNSAPDKSGLPSDRFSAERTGGSVSTLTIQRTQQEDSAVYLCASSSDSGTVLGGYTFGSGTRLTVV.